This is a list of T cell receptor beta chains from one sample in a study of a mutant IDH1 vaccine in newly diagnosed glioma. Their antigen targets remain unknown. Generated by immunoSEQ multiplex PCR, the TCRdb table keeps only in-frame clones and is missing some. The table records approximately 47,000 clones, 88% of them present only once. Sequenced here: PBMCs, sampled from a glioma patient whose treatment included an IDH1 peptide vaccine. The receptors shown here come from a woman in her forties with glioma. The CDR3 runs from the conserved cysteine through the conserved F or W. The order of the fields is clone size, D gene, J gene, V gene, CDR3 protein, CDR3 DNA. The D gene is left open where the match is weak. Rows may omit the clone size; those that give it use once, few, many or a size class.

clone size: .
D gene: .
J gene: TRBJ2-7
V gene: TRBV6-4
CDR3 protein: CASSREHGDAYEQYF
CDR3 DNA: TGTGCCAGCAGCAGGGAGCATGGGGACGCCTACGAGCAGTACTTC

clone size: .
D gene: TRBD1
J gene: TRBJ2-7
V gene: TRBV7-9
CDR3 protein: CASSLSGTVYEQYF
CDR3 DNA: TGTGCCAGCAGCTTATCCGGGACAGTCTACGAGCAGTACTTC

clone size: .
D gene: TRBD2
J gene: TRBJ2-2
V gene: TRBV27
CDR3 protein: CASRGGGATGELFF
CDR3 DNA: TGTGCCAGCAGGGGGGGAGGGGCCACCGGGGAGCTGTTTTTT

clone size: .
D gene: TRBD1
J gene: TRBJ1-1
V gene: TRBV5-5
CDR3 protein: CASSSEGFGRGRAHTEAFF
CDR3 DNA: TGTGCCAGCAGCTCGGAAGGATTTGGCAGGGGGCGAGCTCACACTGAAGCTTTCTTT

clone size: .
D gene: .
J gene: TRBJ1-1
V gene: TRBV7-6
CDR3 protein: CASSPRPNTEAFF
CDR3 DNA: TGTGCCAGCAGCCCCCGCCCGAACACTGAAGCTTTCTTT

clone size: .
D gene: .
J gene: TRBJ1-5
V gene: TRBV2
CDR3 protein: CASSLQGSNQPQHF
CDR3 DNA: TGTGCCAGCAGTCTACAGGGAAGCAATCAGCCCCAGCATTTT

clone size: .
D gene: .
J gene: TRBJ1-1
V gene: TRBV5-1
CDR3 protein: CASRVPRATEAFF
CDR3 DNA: TGCGCCAGCAGGGTCCCCAGGGCTACTGAAGCTTTCTTT

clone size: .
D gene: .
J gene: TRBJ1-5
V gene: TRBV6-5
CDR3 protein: CASSPGRAGQPQHF
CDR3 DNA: TGTGCCAGCAGCCCGGGGAGGGCCGGACAGCCCCAGCATTTT

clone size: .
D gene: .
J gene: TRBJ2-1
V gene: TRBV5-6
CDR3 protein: CASSLAGEGEQFF
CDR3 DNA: TGTGCCAGCAGCTTGGCGGGGGAAGGTGAGCAGTTCTTC

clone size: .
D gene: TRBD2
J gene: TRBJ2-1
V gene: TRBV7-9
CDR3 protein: CASSARDYTYNEQFF
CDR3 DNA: TGTGCCAGCAGCGCGCGGGACTACACCTACAATGAGCAGTTCTTC

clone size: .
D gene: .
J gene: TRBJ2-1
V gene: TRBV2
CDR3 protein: CASTPQGARDEQFF
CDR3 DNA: TGTGCCAGCACTCCCCAGGGAGCGAGGGATGAGCAGTTCTTC

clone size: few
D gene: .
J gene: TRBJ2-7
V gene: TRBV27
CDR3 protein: CASSLEVSYEQYF
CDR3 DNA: TGTGCCAGCAGTTTGGAGGTCTCCTACGAGCAGTACTTC

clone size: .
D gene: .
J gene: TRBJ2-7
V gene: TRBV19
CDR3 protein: CASSPRTAPEQYF
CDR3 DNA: TGTGCCAGTAGCCCTAGGACCGCTCCCGAGCAGTACTTC

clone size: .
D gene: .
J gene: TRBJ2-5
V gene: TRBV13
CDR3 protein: CASSFQETQYF
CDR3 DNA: TGTGCCAGCAGCTTCCAAGAGACCCAGTACTTC

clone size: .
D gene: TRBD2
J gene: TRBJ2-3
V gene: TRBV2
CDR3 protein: CASSESLAGSTDTQYF
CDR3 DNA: TGTGCCAGCAGTGAATCGCTAGCGGGTAGCACAGATACGCAGTATTTT

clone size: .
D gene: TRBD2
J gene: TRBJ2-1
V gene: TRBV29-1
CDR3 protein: CSVEQAGGPFYEQFF
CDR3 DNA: TGCAGCGTTGAACAAGCGGGAGGGCCTTTCTATGAGCAGTTCTTC

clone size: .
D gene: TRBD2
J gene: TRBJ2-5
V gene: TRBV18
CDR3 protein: CASSDASGGAQETQYF
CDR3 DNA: TGTGCCAGCTCGGACGCTAGCGGGGGGGCTCAAGAGACCCAGTACTTC

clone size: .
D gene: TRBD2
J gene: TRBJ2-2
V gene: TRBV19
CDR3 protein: CASNLAGTTGELFF
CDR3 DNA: TGTGCCAGTAACCTAGCGGGAACCACCGGGGAGCTGTTTTTT

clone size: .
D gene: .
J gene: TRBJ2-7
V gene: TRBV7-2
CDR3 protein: CASSLNAFAYEQYF
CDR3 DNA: TGTGCCAGCAGCTTGAACGCCTTCGCCTACGAGCAGTACTTC

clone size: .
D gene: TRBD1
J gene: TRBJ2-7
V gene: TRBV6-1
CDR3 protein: CASSEVLGTVGYEQYF
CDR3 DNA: TGTGCCAGCAGTGAGGTTCTAGGGACAGTGGGCTACGAGCAGTACTTC

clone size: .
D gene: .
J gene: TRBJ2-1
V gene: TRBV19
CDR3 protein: CASQQPGLPYNEQFF
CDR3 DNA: TGTGCCTCCCAGCAGCCAGGACTCCCCTACAATGAGCAGTTCTTC

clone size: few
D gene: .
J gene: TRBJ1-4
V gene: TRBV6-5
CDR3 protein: CASSSTHGVSNEKLFF
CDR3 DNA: TGTGCCAGCAGTTCCACCCATGGAGTGTCTAATGAAAAACTGTTTTTT

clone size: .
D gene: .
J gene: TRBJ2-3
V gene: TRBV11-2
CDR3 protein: CASSSPWEDRIIDTQYF
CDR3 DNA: TGTGCCAGCAGCTCCCCCTGGGAGGACCGTATCATAGATACGCAGTATTTT

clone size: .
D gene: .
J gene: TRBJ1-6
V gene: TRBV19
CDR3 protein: CASSIEVGGSPLHF
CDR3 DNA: TGTGCCAGTAGTATAGAGGTGGGCGGTTCACCCCTCCACTTT

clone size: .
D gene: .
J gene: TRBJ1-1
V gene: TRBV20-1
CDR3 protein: CSVRGPTEAFF
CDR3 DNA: TGCAGTGTGCGGGGGCCCACTGAAGCTTTCTTT

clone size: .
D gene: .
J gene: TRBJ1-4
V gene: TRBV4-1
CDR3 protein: CASSQPRRLNEKLFF
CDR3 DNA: TGCGCCAGCAGCCAACCTCGACGGCTTAATGAAAAACTGTTTTTT

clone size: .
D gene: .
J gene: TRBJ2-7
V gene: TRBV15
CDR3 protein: CATSRDQGTGRYEQYF
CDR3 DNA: TGTGCCACCAGCAGAGATCAAGGGACTGGACGCTACGAGCAGTACTTC

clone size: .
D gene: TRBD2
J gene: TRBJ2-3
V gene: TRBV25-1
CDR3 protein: CASSESPIAGNTDTQYF
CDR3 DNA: TGTGCCAGCAGTGAATCCCCCATAGCGGGAAATACAGATACGCAGTATTTT

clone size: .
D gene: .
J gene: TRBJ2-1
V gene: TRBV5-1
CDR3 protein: CASSLAEGEQFF
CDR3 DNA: TGCGCCAGCAGCTTGGCCGAAGGTGAGCAGTTCTTC

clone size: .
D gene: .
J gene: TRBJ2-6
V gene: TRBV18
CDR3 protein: CASSPQGGPSGANVLTF
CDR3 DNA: TGTGCCAGCTCACCACAGGGGGGGCCTTCTGGGGCCAACGTCCTGACTTTC

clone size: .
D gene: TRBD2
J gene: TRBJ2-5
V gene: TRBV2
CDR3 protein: CASSDRTSAETQYF
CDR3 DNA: TGTGCCAGCAGTGATCGGACTAGCGCGGAGACCCAGTACTTC

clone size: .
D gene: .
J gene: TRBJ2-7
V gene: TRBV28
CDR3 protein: CATSGFPYEQYF
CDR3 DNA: TGTGCCACCTCAGGTTTCCCCTACGAGCAGTACTTC

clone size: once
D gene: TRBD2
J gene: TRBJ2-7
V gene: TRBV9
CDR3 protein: CASSVGGGAQQYF
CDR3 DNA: TGTGCCAGCAGCGTAGGCGGGGGGGCCCAGCAGTACTTC

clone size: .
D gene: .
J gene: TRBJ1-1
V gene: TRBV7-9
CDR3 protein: CASSLDGQRKDTEAFF
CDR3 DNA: TGTGCCAGCAGCTTGGACGGACAGAGGAAGGACACTGAAGCTTTCTTT

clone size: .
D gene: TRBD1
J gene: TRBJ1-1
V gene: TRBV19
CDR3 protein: CASRTGATNTEAFF
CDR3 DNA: TGTGCCAGTAGAACAGGGGCAACGAACACTGAAGCTTTCTTT

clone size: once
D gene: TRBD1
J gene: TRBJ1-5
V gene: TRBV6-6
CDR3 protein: CATRDRDHSNQPQHF
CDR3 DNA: TGTGCCACCCGGGACAGGGACCATAGCAATCAGCCCCAGCATTTT

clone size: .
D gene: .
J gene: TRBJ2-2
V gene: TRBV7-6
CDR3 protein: CASSLSRTGFVNTGELFF
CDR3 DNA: TGTGCCAGCAGCTTATCTCGAACAGGGTTTGTAAACACCGGGGAGCTGTTTTTT

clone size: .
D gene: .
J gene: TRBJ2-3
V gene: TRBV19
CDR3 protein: CASKQGQSTDTQYF
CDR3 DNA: TGTGCCAGTAAGCAGGGTCAGAGCACAGATACGCAGTATTTT

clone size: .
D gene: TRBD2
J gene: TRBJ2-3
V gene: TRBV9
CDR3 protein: CASSVGKLAGVIGTDTQYF
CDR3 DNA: TGTGCCAGCAGCGTAGGTAAACTAGCGGGAGTGATCGGCACAGATACGCAGTATTTT

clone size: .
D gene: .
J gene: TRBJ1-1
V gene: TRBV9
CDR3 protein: CASSVDLGLGTEAFF
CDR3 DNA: TGTGCCAGCAGCGTAGACTTAGGGTTGGGCACTGAAGCTTTCTTT

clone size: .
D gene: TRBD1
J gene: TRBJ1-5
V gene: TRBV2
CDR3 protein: CASKLQGGNNQPQHF
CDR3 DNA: TGTGCCAGCAAGCTACAGGGGGGCAACAATCAGCCCCAGCATTTT

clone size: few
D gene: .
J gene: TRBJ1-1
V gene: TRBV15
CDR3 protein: CATSRDRNTEAFF
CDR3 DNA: TGTGCCACCAGCAGAGACAGGAACACTGAAGCTTTCTTT

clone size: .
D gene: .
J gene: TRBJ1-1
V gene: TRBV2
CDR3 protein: CASSTTQQGRGLTEAFF
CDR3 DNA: TGTGCTTCCAGCACCACTCAACAGGGTAGGGGGTTGACGGAAGCTTTCTTT

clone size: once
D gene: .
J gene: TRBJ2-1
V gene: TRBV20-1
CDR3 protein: CSASWGEQFF
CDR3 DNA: TGCAGTGCTAGTTGGGGTGAGCAGTTCTTC

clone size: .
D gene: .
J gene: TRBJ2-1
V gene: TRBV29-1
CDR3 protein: CSLRTASYNEQFF
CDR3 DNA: TGCAGCCTACGGACAGCCTCCTACAATGAGCAGTTCTTC

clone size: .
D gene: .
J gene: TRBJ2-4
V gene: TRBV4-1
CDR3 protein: CASSHPGRANIQYF
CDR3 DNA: TGCGCCAGCAGCCACCCGGGACGCGCAAACATTCAGTACTTC

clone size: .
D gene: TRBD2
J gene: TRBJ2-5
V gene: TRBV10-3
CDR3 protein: CAIRRGVREETQYF
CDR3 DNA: TGTGCCATCAGGCGGGGGGTGAGGGAAGAGACCCAGTACTTC

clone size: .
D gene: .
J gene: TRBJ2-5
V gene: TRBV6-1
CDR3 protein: CASSPQAETQYF
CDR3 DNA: TGTGCCAGCAGTCCTCAGGCCGAGACCCAGTACTTC

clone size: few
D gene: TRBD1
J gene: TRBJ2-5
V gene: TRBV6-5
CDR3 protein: CATRQGRETQYF
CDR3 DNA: TGTGCCACCCGACAGGGGAGAGAGACCCAGTACTTC

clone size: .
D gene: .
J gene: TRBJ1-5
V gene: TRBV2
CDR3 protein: CASSDGPSNQPQHF
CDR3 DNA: TGTGCCAGCAGTGACGGGCCGAGCAATCAGCCCCAGCATTTT

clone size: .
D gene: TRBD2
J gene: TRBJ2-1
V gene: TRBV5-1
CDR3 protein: CASSLGLAADEQFF
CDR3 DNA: TGCGCCAGCAGCTTGGGGCTAGCGGCCGATGAGCAGTTCTTC

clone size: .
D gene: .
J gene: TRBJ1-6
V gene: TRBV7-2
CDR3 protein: CASSLARGVDSPLHF
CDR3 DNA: TGTGCCAGCAGCTTAGCGCGAGGGGTGGATTCACCCCTCCACTTT

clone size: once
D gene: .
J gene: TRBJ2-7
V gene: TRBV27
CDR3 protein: CASRQEDSYEQYF
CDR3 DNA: TGTGCCAGCAGGCAGGAAGATTCCTACGAGCAGTACTTC

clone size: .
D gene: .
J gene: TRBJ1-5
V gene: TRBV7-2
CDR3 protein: CASSLGRGNHQPQHF
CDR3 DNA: TGTGCCAGCAGCTTAGGCAGGGGAAACCATCAGCCCCAGCATTTT

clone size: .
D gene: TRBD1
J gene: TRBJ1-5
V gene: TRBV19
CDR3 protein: CASSLTGNSNQPQHF
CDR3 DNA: TGTGCCAGTAGTTTGACAGGGAACAGCAATCAGCCCCAGCATTTT

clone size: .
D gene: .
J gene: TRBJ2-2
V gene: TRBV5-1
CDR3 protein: CASSTGLTANTGELFF
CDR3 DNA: TGCGCCAGCAGCACTGGACTGACAGCGAACACCGGGGAGCTGTTTTTT

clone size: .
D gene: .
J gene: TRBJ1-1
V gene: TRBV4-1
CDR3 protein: CASSQNIGGLNTEAFF
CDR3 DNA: TGCGCCAGCAGCCAAAATATCGGGGGGCTGAACACTGAAGCTTTCTTT

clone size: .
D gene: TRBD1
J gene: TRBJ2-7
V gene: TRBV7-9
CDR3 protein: CASSRDSSYEQYF
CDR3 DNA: TGTGCCAGCAGCCGGGACAGCTCCTACGAGCAGTACTTC

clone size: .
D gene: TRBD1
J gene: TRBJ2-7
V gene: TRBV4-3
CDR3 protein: CASSQVTGVGEQYF
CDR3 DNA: TGCGCCAGCAGCCAGGTGACAGGGGTAGGCGAGCAGTACTTC

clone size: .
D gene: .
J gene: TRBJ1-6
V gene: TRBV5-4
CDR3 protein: CASSPNRGVGSPLHF
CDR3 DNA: TGTGCCAGCAGCCCAAATAGAGGGGTGGGTTCACCCCTCCACTTT